This record concerns one T cell receptor beta chain sequence. In its sample, this clonotype was seen a few times. Its antigen remains undetermined. The record has no base qualities; no much larger clone is one base away. The data are from a study of naive and memory T cell subsets (TCRdb year 2017). Describing the broader study: According to the figure summarizing the samples, there were some ten blood donors, 7 tuberculin skin test biopsies and 3 saline control biopsies. Usually PCR2 was run as a SYBR Green qPCR and stopped at a set threshold, although low-input samples could use end-point PCR (about 6 cycles) instead. Broad study findings and their caveats: The potential sensitivity of the RNA-based method to TCR transcript changes with T cell activation and differentiation was acknowledged.

V is shortened by 0 bases, J by 2 bases, and the region joining them spans 12 bases. The CDR3 measures 16 amino acids from cysteine to phenylalanine. The retained sequence is limited to the CDR3, 48 bases, with the frame set at the first base. According to the germline V gene (reference sequence), CDR1 reads LNHNV and CDR2 reads YYDKDF. Library preparation used 5' RACE. Four rounds of PCR, run with the SP2 primer together with nested alpha and beta constant region primers, were used to amplify the ligated cDNA. For the blood and skin samples, reverse transcription of TCR RNA was done with SuperScript IV along with alpha and beta constant region primers. An oligonucleotide carrying the Illumina SP2 primer and a UMI was ligated to the cDNA 3' end using T4 RNA ligase 1. To prevent hairpin formation, the 12-nucleotide UMI was made up of two random hexamers with an eight-base spacer between them. From the second PCR onward, the TCR alpha and beta chain libraries were handled separately, and dual indexing was used for multiplexing. After pooling, the indexed libraries were analyzed by capillary electrophoresis and sequenced on either an Illumina MiSeq or NextSeq. To boost base diversity and improve cluster recognition, PhiX DNA at roughly 4.5-8% was spiked into the libraries. The source study handled its data this way. Demultiplexor took UMIs from read 2, joined the UMIs to the TCR sequence from read 1, and separated reads according to sample indices. Decombinator identified V and J genes and V-J junctions and gave each TCR a five-part identifier that included V and J deletions. Collapsinator used UMIs to correct sequencing errors and PCR amplification heterogeneity, yielding UMI-based abundance per TCR. CDR3Translator turned identifiers into nucleotide sequence, translated that sequence into amino acids, and pulled out CDR3 regions based on terminal motifs. After normalization to the amount of input RNA, error-corrected alpha and beta TCR counts from blood and skin were compared. Clones were called with MiXCR by TCRdb after fastp trimmed the public reads at Q25, and only in-frame beta chains were retained. Merged by CDR3 protein, the rows form single entries marked with the most common genes and DNA. The V and J calls, along with clone size, are taken from TCRdb and not from the paper's own processing. The sample data list about 62,000 distinct CDR3 sequences, and 8% to 9% of these were observed just once. The ten biggest clones cover approximately 21% of the sample.

The study described a robust, sensitive protocol for amplifying, sequencing and analyzing TCRs, using 3' ligation of a UMI-containing oligonucleotide to TCR cDNA. Whole blood analysis involved drawing more than 2 ml of peripheral blood from adult healthy volunteers into Tempus tubes and then extracting RNA following the manufacturer's instructions. Before reverse transcription, total RNA that had not been cell sorted was treated with RQ1 DNase, with a target input of roughly 1 to 1,100 ng. Libraries were prepared from skin biopsies and whole blood to test how robust the pipeline was in samples where T cells are a minority population.

This receptor was identified in a female donor in good health. The chain is assembled from TRBV15 and TRBJ2-3; confidence is insufficient to name the D gene. The CDR3 in this case is CATSRDLAENTDTQYF. The sequenced DNA: TGTGCCACCAGCAGAGATTTGGCGGAGAACACAGATACGCAGTATTTT.